The 28 T cell receptor beta chains below all came from one sample that was sequenced in a study of shared clonotypes between healthy human individuals. Assay used: immunoSEQ multiplex PCR; TCRdb lists only in-frame clones, some missing. The data show hundreds of thousands of clones, around two thirds seen once. The material sequenced was memory CD4+ T cells sorted from blood. Stated subset: CD45RA-negative fraction. These receptors all stem from a woman in her thirties in good health.

This chain links TRBV28 with TRBJ2-7; 9 nucleotides agree with TRBD1. Looked up from germline, CDR1 is MDHEN and CDR2 is SYDVKM. The CDR3 length is 15 residues. Trimming cost V 5 bases and J 0 bases; bases outside gene matches: 5. CDR3 protein: CASSQYRGRSYEQYF. In DNA, the CDR3 is TGTGCCAGCAGTCAATACAGGGGGCGCTCCTACGAGCAGTACTTC.

This clone was seen a handful of times. The J gene is TRBJ2-1, the V gene TRBV12-5, with D perhaps matching TRBD2 (6 bases). Per the germline V gene, CDR1 is LGHNT and CDR2 is FRNRAP. There are 15 residues in the CDR3. Trimming cost V 3 bases and J 4 bases, with 13 bases left between them. The CDR3, as DNA: TGTGCTAGTGGTTTTCGTCGGGGGATTTACAATGAGCAGTTCTTC. Protein: CASGFRRGIYNEQFF.

V usage is TRBV7-2 and J usage is TRBJ2-5; weak D call: TRBD2 (6 bases). Trimming cost V 5 bases and J 8 bases, with 15 bases left between them. Germline V gene lookup returns CDR1 SGHTA and CDR2 FQGNSA. The CDR3 runs to 13 residues. CDR3 region: CASSVGRESTQYF. The CDR3 DNA reads TGTGCCAGCAGCGTCGGACGGGAGAGTACCCAGTACTTC.

The chain carries TRBV7-9 and TRBJ1-2, with 9 positions matching TRBD1. V shed 4 bases, J shed 7 bases, and the junction held 7 bases outside the gene matches. CDR1 is SEHNR and CDR2 is FQNEAQ in the germline V gene (reference sequence). The CDR3 has 14 amino acids. The CDR3 loop reads CASSWTGVRGGYTF. Here the CDR3 DNA reads TGTGCCAGCAGCTGGACAGGGGTTAGGGGTGGCTACACCTTC.

V gene TRBV30 combines with J gene TRBJ1-5, with D possibly TRBD1 on 5 matching bases. CDR3 size: 12 residues. Germline CDR1 is GTSNPN and CDR2 is SVGIG (reference sequence). V lost 5 bases, J lost 7 bases, and 12 bases lay in between. The CDR3 is CAWSPWGQPQHF. CDR3 coding DNA: TGTGCCTGGTCCCCCTGGGGGCAGCCCCAGCATTTT.

This clone has just a few counts. This rearrangement joins TRBV19 to TRBJ2-3, with 13 positions matching TRBD2. The V segment lost 0 bases and the J segment 2 bases; nucleotides outside the gene matches: 5. CDR1 LNHDA and CDR2 SQIVND come from the germline V gene (reference sequence). The CDR3 contains 18 residues. The CDR3 sequence is CASSIDPGLAGPTDTQYF. CDR3 DNA sequence: TGTGCCAGTAGTATAGATCCGGGACTAGCGGGGCCCACAGATACGCAGTATTTT.

This chain joins TRBV21-1 and TRBJ2-5; TRBD1, as called in the table, went unchecked against the DNA. TRBV21-1 is reported as a pseudogene. This CDR3 has 17 residues. The DNA of the CDR3 is TGTGCCAGCAGCAAAGTAGAGACCGGACAGGGGAAAGAGACCCAGTACTTC. Protein: CASSKVETGQGKETQYF.

This clone has just one count. CDR3 protein: CASSRTGYGYTF. CDR3 bases: TGTGCCAGCAGTAGGACAGGGTATGGCTACACCTTC. The rearrangement links TRBV6-5 to TRBJ1-2; TRBD1 aligns across 8 bases. Germline V gives CDR1 MNHEY, CDR2 SVGAGI. The CDR3 consists of 12 residues. Trimming cost V 5 bases and J 5 bases; bases outside gene matches: 1.

The genes are TRBV29-1 and TRBJ1-1; weak D call: TRBD1 (5 bases). Trimming stripped 3 bases from V and 3 bases from J, with 14 bases between. The CDR3 totals 14 residues. Germline V gene data show CDR1 as SQVTM and CDR2 as ANQGSEA. The CDR3 region is CSVDSQGGYTEAFF. In DNA, the CDR3 is TGCAGCGTTGATTCCCAGGGCGGGTACACTGAAGCTTTCTTT.

The chain employs TRBV19 and TRBJ2-6; 8 bases align to TRBD1. Trimming cost V 6 bases and J 5 bases; bases outside gene matches: 9. Germline V lookup: CDR1 LNHDA, CDR2 SQIVND (reference sequence). The CDR3 extends over 16 amino acids. The CDR3 sequence is CASRFTGGPRANVLTF. CDR3 DNA: TGTGCCAGTAGATTTACAGGGGGTCCCAGGGCCAACGTCCTGACTTTC.

The chain has TRBV30 and TRBJ2-5; D is unclear. Germline CDR1 is GTSNPN and CDR2 is SVGIG (reference sequence). V was shortened by 1 base and J by 9 bases, with 9 bases between the two germline ends. There are 11 residues in the CDR3. The DNA of the CDR3 is TGTGCCTGGAGTGCGACCTCCGCCCAGTACTTC. It yields the protein CAWSATSAQYF.

This sequence joins TRBV28 and TRBJ2-1, with D possibly called TRBD1 or TRBD2 (6 bases each). V lost 11 bases and J lost 0, with 17 bases in between. This CDR3 contains 15 residues. CDR1 is MDHEN and CDR2 is SYDVKM in the germline V gene. The CDR3 loop is CASTEGGSSYNEQFF. The CDR3 nucleotides read TGTGCCTCTACCGAGGGGGGTAGCTCCTACAATGAGCAGTTCTTC. Filled out from reference TRBV28 and TRBJ2-1, the complete variable domain reads DVKVTQSSRYLVKRTGEKVFLECVQDMDHENMFWYRQDPGLGLRLIYFSYDVKMKEKGDIPEGYSVSREKKERFSLILESASTNQTSMYLCASTEGGSSYNEQFFGPGTRLTVL.

The chain links TRBV5-1 to TRBJ1-1; no firm D call. Per the germline V gene, CDR1 is SGHRS and CDR2 is YFSETQ. CDR3 length: 13 amino acids. The V end lost 5 bases, the J end lost 0 bases, and 8 bases lay between the germline ends. The CDR3 DNA is TGCGCCAGCAGATTACAGATGAACACTGAAGCTTTCTTT. Translation gives CASRLQMNTEAFF. Together with reference TRBV5-1 and TRBJ1-1, the CDR3 gives the full variable domain: KAGVTQTPRYLIKTRGQQVTLSCSPISGHRSVSWYQQTPGQGLQFLFEYFSETQRNKGNFPGRFSGRQFSNSRSEMNVSTLELGDSALYLCASRLQMNTEAFFGQGTRLTVV.

This clone was picked up a small number of times. This chain links TRBV7-3 with TRBJ2-7; D is possibly TRBD1 (5 bases). Trimming pared 0 bases from V and 2 bases from J, leaving 8 bases between. Germline V gene data show CDR1 as SGHTA and CDR2 as FQGTGA. This CDR3 is 14 amino acids long. CDR3: CASSLTAGPYEQYF. The CDR3 region has the DNA TGTGCCAGCAGCTTAACCGCAGGGCCCTACGAGCAGTACTTC.

The chain joins TRBV19 to TRBJ1-1, with D perhaps TRBD1 (5 bases). Trimming cost V 4 bases and J 6 bases, with 21 bases left between them. Germline loops: CDR1 LNHDA, CDR2 SQIVND (reference sequence). The CDR3 has 16 amino acids. The CDR3 protein is CASSTPVAAGPPEAFF. DNA for the CDR3: TGTGCCAGTAGTACACCCGTAGCGGCGGGGCCGCCTGAAGCTTTCTTT.

This clone was seen a handful of times. The chain is built from TRBV7-9 and TRBJ1-1; D unclear. This CDR3 has 14 residues. The ends were cut back, 4 bases at V and 1 base at J, with 10 bases in the middle. The germline V gene encodes CDR1 SEHNR and CDR2 FQNEAQ (reference sequence). The chain's CDR3 is CASSSMDPNTEAFF. The CDR3 nucleotides are TGTGCCAGCAGCTCCATGGACCCGAACACTGAAGCTTTCTTT.

The chain couples TRBV19 to TRBJ1-5, with no clear D. This CDR3 contains 12 residues. V shed 2 bases and J shed 5 bases, with 4 bases lying between them. Germline CDR1 is LNHDA and CDR2 is SQIVND (reference sequence). The CDR3 loop is CASSISDQPQHF. The CDR3 DNA reads TGTGCCAGTAGTATATCAGATCAGCCCCAGCATTTT. Full variable domain (outside the CDR3, taken from reference TRBV19 and TRBJ1-5): DGGITQSPKYLFRKEGQNVTLSCEQNLNHDAMYWYRQDPGQGLRLIYYSQIVNDFQKGDIAEGYSVSREKKESFPLTVTSAQKNPTAFYLCASSISDQPQHFGDGTRLSIL.

V and J are TRBV2 and TRBJ2-6, with D perhaps TRBD1 (6 bases). V was shortened by 7 bases and J by 1 base, with 14 bases between the two germline ends. The CDR3 has 16 amino acids. Per germline, CDR1 SNHLY and CDR2 FYNNEI. The CDR3: CASTRDITSGANVLTF. CDR3 sequence (DNA): TGTGCCAGCACGAGGGACATAACTTCTGGGGCCAACGTCCTGACTTTC.

This clone was observed a few times. The rearrangement uses TRBV5-1 and TRBJ1-2, with 7 bases that match TRBD1. The germline V gene encodes CDR1 SGHRS and CDR2 YFSETQ. This CDR3 region has 14 residues. With 0 bases clipped from V and 8 bases from J, the junction kept 7 bases outside the gene matches. DNA of the CDR3: TGCGCCAGCAGCTTGGCAGGGGGAAAGCGGGGCTACACCTTC. Translation gives CASSLAGGKRGYTF.

On this clone: This sequence may be a read error, since a much larger clone differs from it by one base. Additional DNA sequences in this sample encode the identical CDR3. V is TRBV5-1 and J is TRBJ2-1; 7 bases are a match to TRBD2. This CDR3 is 15 amino acids long. Per germline, CDR1 SGHRS and CDR2 YFSETQ. With V trimmed by 0 bases and J by 2 bases, 2 bases remained unmatched. In DNA, the CDR3 is TGCGCCAGCAGCTTGGCTAGCGGTGCCTACAATGAGCAGTTCTTC. Translation: CASSLASGAYNEQFF.

This clone was seen a handful of times. The genes are TRBV27 and TRBJ2-5; D remains unclear. The CDR3 has 16 residues. Germline V gives CDR1 MNHEY, CDR2 SMNVEV (reference sequence). With 0 bases removed from V and 4 bases from J, the gap between germline ends came to 15 bases. The CDR3, as DNA: TGTGCCAGCAGTTTATCAGGCAGGCCGGCCGGAGAGACCCAGTACTTC. Its protein is CASSLSGRPAGETQYF.

A few counts support this clone. V and J are TRBV9 and TRBJ2-1, with D uncertain. V lost 0 bases, J lost 7 bases, and 8 bases lay in between. There are 13 residues in the CDR3. Germline V CDR1 and CDR2: SGDLS, YYNGEE. The CDR3 loop is CASSVDRANEQFF. CDR3 nucleotide sequence: TGTGCCAGCAGCGTAGATCGGGCGAATGAGCAGTTCTTC. The whole variable domain, filled in from reference TRBV9 and TRBJ2-1, reads DSGVTQTPKHLITATGQRVTLRCSPRSGDLSVYWYQQSLDQGLQFLIQYYNGEERAKGNILERFSAQQFPDLHSELNLSSLELGDSALYFCASSVDRANEQFFGPGTRLTVL.

The chain links TRBV10-1 to TRBJ2-3, with 8 positions matching TRBD2. The V gene end was trimmed by 5 bases and the J gene end by 1 base; junction bases not matched to a gene: 2. The germline V gene encodes CDR1 WNHNN and CDR2 SYGVQD (reference sequence). This CDR3 has 14 residues. CDR3 sequence reads: CASSFGRGTDTQYF. CDR3 nucleotides: TGCGCCAGCAGTTTCGGGAGGGGCACAGATACGCAGTATTTT.

This clone was observed a few times. Other DNA sequences in the same sample also yield this CDR3. This sequence joins TRBV5-8 and TRBJ2-6, with D unresolved. Germline-derived CDR1 and CDR2 are SGHTS and YDEGEE. This CDR3 region has 15 residues. Deletions cut 2 bases from V and 0 bases from J, with 6 bases between. CDR3 sequence (DNA): TGTGCCAGCAGCTTTTTAATCTCTGGGGCCAACGTCCTGACTTTC. Translation: CASSFLISGANVLTF.

The chain uses TRBV11-1 and TRBJ2-7; 9 nucleotides align to TRBD2. From germline, CDR1 is SGHAT and CDR2 FQDESV (reference sequence). The trim removed 1 base at V and 5 bases at J, leaving 3 bases unmatched. This CDR3 has 14 amino acids. The DNA for the CDR3 is TGTGCCAGCAGCTTAGAGGGACTAGCCCACGAGCAGTACTTC. Amino acid sequence: CASSLEGLAHEQYF. Filled out from reference TRBV11-1 and TRBJ2-7, the complete variable domain reads EAEVAQSPRYKITEKSQAVAFWCDPISGHATLYWYRQILGQGPELLVQFQDESVVDDSQLPKDRFSAERLKGVDSTLKIQPAELGDSAMYLCASSLEGLAHEQYFGPGTRLTVT.

V is TRBV5-4 and J is TRBJ2-3, with 10 bases fitting TRBD2. The trim removed 3 bases at V and 4 bases at J, leaving 11 bases unmatched. The CDR3 consists of 17 residues. The germline V gene has CDR1 SGHNT and CDR2 YYREEE (reference sequence). In DNA, the CDR3 is TGTGCCAGCAGCTCTGGACCTAGCGGGAGATATTCAGATACGCAGTATTTT. Residues: CASSSGPSGRYSDTQYF.

V is TRBV5-1 and J is TRBJ2-5; D unclear. Germline V gives CDR1 SGHRS, CDR2 YFSETQ. Trimming took off 0 bases at V and 7 bases at J, with 4 bases between the two ends. This CDR3 contains 11 residues. The CDR3 region has the DNA TGCGCCAGCAGCTTGGCGGGGACCCAGTACTTC. This codes for CASSLAGTQYF.

This clone showed up just once. This chain joins TRBV5-1 and TRBJ2-5; D is possibly TRBD1 (5 bases). The DNA end lines up better with TRBJ2-7; the J call may be wrong. Looked up from germline, CDR1 is SGHRS and CDR2 is YFSETQ. The CDR3 spans 15 residues. The CDR3 loop is CASSLGQLSSYEQYF. The CDR3, as DNA: TGCGCCAGCAGCTTGGGACAGCTAAGCTCCTACGAGCAGTACTTC.